These T cell receptor beta chains were read from a single sample in a study of Ad26.COV2.S vaccination and SARS-CoV-2 variants. Sequenced by immunoSEQ multiplex PCR; TCRdb stores in-frame clones only, minus some. The table shows 300,000 to 400,000 clones, with more than 75% occurring only once. The sample here was peripheral blood, taken in a trial of Ad26.COV2.S vaccine versus placebo. The receptor source for this set is a person aged 18-60 years who received the Ad26.COV2.S COVID-19 vaccine or a placebo. Each CDR3 is given with its conserved first and last residue. Fields, in order: V gene, clone size, D gene, J gene, CDR3 DNA, CDR3 protein. The D gene is left open where the match is weak. Some rows mark clone size as missing; the rest say once, few, many or name a class of expanded clone.

TRBV4-1	.	.	TRBJ1-5	TGCGCCAGCAGCCAAGATAGCGGGAACGCCAATCAGCCCCAGCATTTT	CASSQDSGNANQPQHF
TRBV19	.	.	TRBJ2-1	TGTGCCAGTAGTATCACCAGCTCCTACAATGAGCAGTTCTTC	CASSITSSYNEQFF
TRBV9	.	.	TRBJ2-3	TGTGCCAGCAGCGTAGGGGCCCCAGATACGCAGTATTTT	CASSVGAPDTQYF
TRBV5-1	once	.	TRBJ2-7	TGCGCCAGCAGCTTGGCCCCAGGAGAATACGAGCAGTACTTC	CASSLAPGEYEQYF
TRBV30	.	TRBD2	TRBJ2-4	TGTGCCTGGGGGGGGGTCGCAAACATTCAGTACTTC	CAWGGVANIQYF
TRBV3-1/TRBV3-2	.	.	TRBJ1-6	TGTGCCAGCAGCCAAGACGGTTATAATTCACCCCTCCACTTT	CASSQDGYNSPLHF
TRBV3-1/TRBV3-2	.	TRBD1	TRBJ1-3	TGTGCCAGCAGCCTACACGCCATTACAGGGGGAGCGACCATATATTTT	CASSLHAITGGATIYF
TRBV3-1/TRBV3-2	.	.	TRBJ1-1	TGTGCCAGCAGCCAAGATCATCTAGCCGAGGTCTCTGAAGCTTTCTTT	CASSQDHLAEVSEAFF
TRBV7-2	.	.	TRBJ2-6	TGTGCCAGCAGCTTACTGCCGCCAGGGGCCAACGTCCTGACTTTC	CASSLLPPGANVLTF
TRBV5-1	.	.	TRBJ1-5	TGCGCCAGCAGCTCCCAGGGCCATAATGTTCAACAGCCCCAGCATTTT	CASSSQGHNVQQPQHF
TRBV2	.	.	TRBJ1-4	TGTGCCAGCAGACCGGCCGGTGGGGGACTGTTTTTT	CASRPAGGGLFF
TRBV4-1	.	.	TRBJ2-3	TGCGCCAGCATACGGGGGCTTGAAATCACAGATACGCAGTATTTT	CASIRGLEITDTQYF
TRBV15	.	.	TRBJ1-5	TGTGCCACCAGCAGAGATCGCCGGACTGCCAGCAATCAGCCCCAGCATTTT	CATSRDRRTASNQPQHF
TRBV4-2	.	TRBD2	TRBJ2-5	TGTGCCAGCAGCCAAGAGGTTCGCGGGGGGCCAAAAGAGACCCAGTACTTC	CASSQEVRGGPKETQYF
TRBV18	.	TRBD1	TRBJ2-5	TGTGCCAGCTCAAGCAGGGGGCCCCAAGAGACCCAGTACTTC	CASSSRGPQETQYF
TRBV5-1	once	.	TRBJ1-6	TGCGCCAGCAGCTTGGATTGGGGCAGGGGTGCCAATTCACCCCTCCACTTT	CASSLDWGRGANSPLHF